This T cell receptor (beta chain) stems from a study of radiation and T cells in renal cell carcinoma (dated by TCRdb to the early 2020s). Some background on the complete study: The samples were drawn from a clinical trial, where primary renal cell carcinomas were treated with 15 Gy of stereotactic body radiation therapy and then removed by nephrectomy 4 weeks afterward. In total, approximately 51 samples, comprising some 25 tumors and around 27 peripheral blood samples, were subjected to TCR beta sequencing. Across all 55 or so samples, several million unique CDR3 nucleotide sequences, encoding 2.5 million to 3 million unique CDR3 amino acid sequences, were identified. Results the study describes overall, beyond this receptor: Blood repertoire dynamics were not followed beyond 4 weeks after treatment. The single-armed trial design could not address effects of radiation dose or scheduling on the TCR repertoire. An increase in top tumor clonotypes in blood was observed from baseline to 2 weeks post-radiation, followed by contraction by 4 weeks, which was taken to suggest transient expansion of tumor-resident clones. Because pretreatment tumor biopsies were not available, the baseline intratumoral presence of clonotypes could not be determined.

The sample's time point label, decoded: baseline pretreatment blood. This specimen's treatment or condition label, per the study, means: 15 Gy SBRT to primary tumor, nephrectomy 4 weeks later. To track tumor-enriched clonotypes, serial peripheral blood was sampled from radiation-treated patients at baseline and at 2 weeks and 4 weeks after SBRT. Renal cell carcinoma with clear cell pathology was present in all patients. Genomic DNA for TCR sequencing was prepared using the QIAamp DNA Blood Mini Kit (Qiagen). The analyses included just those samples that passed every quality control check. Worth noting for this clone: Its recognized antigen is unknown. One base away there is no much larger clone; base qualities are not given.

Following the manufacturer's recommendations, the immunoSEQ kit was used to generate TCR beta libraries from genomic DNA. Library preparation used a first multiplex PCR with proprietary primers, then a second PCR adding unique barcodes, with bead cleanups after each round. A kit-provided positive control reaction and a negative control reaction were included in every sample batch. The final libraries were assessed on an Agilent 4200 TapeStation D1000 ScreenTape, pooled by volume, and quantified by qPCR. An Illumina NextSeq500 fitted with a MidOutput 150-cycle cartridge performed the sequencing, running 156 Read1 cycles and 15 Index1 cycles with the kit's custom primers. The pooled library was loaded at roughly 1 pM with around 20% PhiX control spiked in. The original pipeline was this. The vendor-processed data were analyzed in R, and a clonotype was defined as all T cells that share the same CDR3 nucleotide sequence. For clone abundance analyses, frequencies were normalized to the 10,000 most abundant clones in each sample. Public T cell clones, averaging fewer than five per sample, were removed before analysis. A difference in abundance of at least 32-fold between compartments was used to define tumor-enriched and baseline blood-enriched clonotypes. A beta-binomial differential abundance model was used to identify clonotypes that expanded or contracted between blood time points. Similarity between tumor and blood repertoires was quantified using the Baroni-Urbani and Buser coefficient, and groups were compared with two-tailed Wilcoxon tests in R. Here the immuneACCESS table is served through TCRdb, limited to in-frame sequences with V and J called. Missing clones are a known gap in these copies; in checked studies unresolved V genes cover under half, and the rest lacks a known reason. That table is the source of V, J and clone size, and D and trimming were worked out from the DNA. The sample table records about 61,000 clones; 65% to 80% of these occur just once. Under 7.5% of the sample goes to the ten largest clones.

The TCR sequence derives from a man aged 55-75 years with renal cell carcinoma. The sample in question was blood, obtained from a patient whose treatment included radiotherapy and nephrectomy.

CDR3 loop: CASSLPGGKTQYF. The nucleotide sequence is given as TGTGCCAGCTCACTCCCCGGGGGGAAGACCCAGTACTTC. The chain uses TRBV18 and TRBJ2-5, with 7 central nucleotides matching TRBD2. Relative to germline, V is missing 4 bases and J is missing 6 bases, with 5 bases of the junction outside any gene match. The germline V gene supplies CDR1 KGHSH and CDR2 LQKENI. Spanning cysteine to phenylalanine, the CDR3 consists of 13 amino acids. Only CDR3 DNA is held: 39 bases, read in frame from base 1.